The 28 T cell receptor beta chains reported below all come from one sample, sequenced in a study of radiotherapy plus CTLA-4 blockade in lung cancer. Measured with immunoSEQ multiplex PCR; TCRdb has only the in-frame clones, and not every one. The top ten hold just under 25% of the sample, which has around 32,000 clones, 75% to 85% seen once. The sequencing here drew on peripheral blood, taken from a patient treated with radiotherapy plus ipilimumab. These receptors all come from a human donor with non-small cell lung cancer that progressed on radiotherapy plus ipilimumab.

This rearrangement joins TRBV5-8 to TRBJ2-7; unclear D gene. Trimming removed 4 bases from V and 6 bases from J, with 8 bases in between. The CDR3 covers 11 residues. Germline CDR1 SGHTS, CDR2 YDEGEE. CDR3 in DNA: TGTGCCAGCAGCCCCCCCGGCGAGCAGTACTTC. Translated, it gives CASSPPGEQYF.

The chain carries TRBV5-1 and TRBJ2-3; 12 bases align to TRBD2. The V and J ends lost 5 bases and 2 bases, in that order; junction bases with no gene match: 6. This CDR3 has 16 residues. Germline CDR1 and CDR2: SGHRS and YFSETQ. CDR3 in DNA: TGCGCCAGCAGGGCCGGACTAGCGGGGAACACAGATACGCAGTATTTT. Translating gives CASRAGLAGNTDTQYF.

This clone was recorded once. The chain uses TRBV2 and TRBJ1-4; tentatively, D is TRBD1 (6 bases). The ends were cut back, 7 bases at V and 8 bases at J, with 17 bases in the middle. The germline CDR1 and CDR2 sequences are SNHLY and FYNNEI. The CDR3 extends over 14 amino acids. CDR3 sequence (DNA): TGTGCCAGCAAAGTCGGTCAGGGGAGAGAAAAACTGTTTTTT. Translating gives CASKVGQGREKLFF.

The V call is TRBV13, the J call TRBJ2-3, with a tentative D call TRBD1 (7 bases). Trimming took off 2 bases at V and 2 bases at J, with 20 bases between the two ends. Germline loops: CDR1 PRHDT, CDR2 FYEKMQ (reference sequence). The CDR3 spans 18 residues. The CDR3 protein is CASSLMGQSGLNTDTQYF. The CDR3 coding sequence is TGTGCCAGCAGCTTAATGGGACAGTCGGGACTGAACACAGATACGCAGTATTTT.

The chain links TRBV5-1 to TRBJ1-2; 8 nucleotides line up with TRBD1. CDR1 is SGHRS and CDR2 is YFSETQ in the germline V gene. The CDR3 contains 20 residues. The ends lost 1 base at V and 7 bases at J; junction bases unmatched: 24. The CDR3 DNA sequence: TGCGCCAGCAGCTTGAGGCCCGGTTTGGGGGCACCGGGACAGGCATCTGGCTACACCTTC. It specifies CASSLRPGLGAPGQASGYTF.

The rearrangement joins TRBV9 to TRBJ1-2, with 8 bases identical to TRBD1. This CDR3 region has 14 residues. Germline values: CDR1 SGDLS, CDR2 YYNGEE. V shed 4 bases, J shed 7 bases, and the junction held 9 bases outside the gene matches. The CDR3 DNA sequence: TGTGCCAGCAGCTCCCCAGGACAGGGCGGTGGCTACACCTTC. Translation gives CASSSPGQGGGYTF.

The genes are TRBV6-1 and TRBJ1-6; no clear D gene. CDR1 is MNHNS and CDR2 is SASEGT in the germline V gene. Trimming left V 1 base short and J 3 bases short, with 13 bases between. This CDR3 has 17 amino acids. CDR3 protein: CASSEVTAILYNSPLHF. DNA for the CDR3: TGTGCCAGCAGTGAAGTTACAGCCATTCTCTATAATTCACCCCTCCACTTT.

The V call is TRBV11-2, the J call TRBJ1-6, with 10 bases lining up with TRBD1. The CDR3 runs to 17 residues. Germline V gene data show CDR1 as SGHAT and CDR2 as FQNNGV. V shed 4 bases, J shed 4 bases, and the junction held 7 bases outside the gene matches. The CDR3 DNA sequence: TGTGCCAGCAGCTCCCGGGACAGGGGCCCTTATAATTCACCCCTCCACTTT. This codes for CASSSRDRGPYNSPLHF.

This clone has just one count. This chain joins TRBV27 and TRBJ1-4, with 7 bases that match TRBD1. The ends lost 6 bases at V and 5 bases at J; junction bases unmatched: 6. CDR3 length: 14 amino acids. Looked up from germline, CDR1 is MNHEY and CDR2 is SMNVEV (reference sequence). The CDR3 nucleotides are TGTGCCAGCAGAAGGACAGGCCTGAATGAAAAACTGTTTTTT. Translated, it gives CASRRTGLNEKLFF.

As DNA, the CDR3 is TGTGCCAGTAAGGACAATGCCAATTCACCCCTCCACTTT. Translated: CASKDNANSPLHF. The V gene is TRBV19, the J gene TRBJ1-6; the D gene is possibly TRBD1 (5 bases). This CDR3 contains 13 residues. The germline V and J ends were trimmed by 7 bases and 7 bases, with 11 bases remaining between them. CDR1 is LNHDA and CDR2 is SQIVND in the germline V gene (reference sequence). Combining the CDR3 with reference TRBV19 and TRBJ1-6 gives the whole variable domain DGGITQSPKYLFRKEGQNVTLSCEQNLNHDAMYWYRQDPGQGLRLIYYSQIVNDFQKGDIAEGYSVSREKKESFPLTVTSAQKNPTAFYLCASKDNANSPLHFGNGTRLTVT.

This clone was counted once. The rearrangement links TRBV4-1 to TRBJ1-6; D gene uncertain. Between the trimmed V and J ends, which lost 3 bases and 7 bases, there was a span of 19 bases. In germline, CDR1 is MGHRA, CDR2 YSYEKL. This CDR3 is built from 17 residues. CDR3 in DNA: TGCGCCAGCAGCCAGTTAGACCTCGGACTTGCCAATTCACCCCTCCACTTT. Residues: CASSQLDLGLANSPLHF.

Here the CDR3 DNA reads TGTGCCAGCAGCCGGGGGACAGGGGGCGCCTATGGCTACACCTTC. It specifies CASSRGTGGAYGYTF. This chain uses TRBV6-5 with TRBJ1-2, with TRBD1 identical over 12 bases. The length of the CDR3 is 15 residues. V lost 6 bases to trimming and J lost 4 bases; unmatched junction nucleotides: 6. CDR1 and CDR2 (germline): MNHEY, SVGAGI.

The chain uses TRBV19 and TRBJ1-4; D gene unclear. Germline V gene sequence: CDR1 LNHDA, CDR2 SQIVND (reference sequence). This CDR3 is 15 amino acids long. The V gene lost 5 bases and the J gene lost 0 bases, with 10 bases spanning the gap. CDR3: CASSPQSATNEKLFF. The CDR3, as DNA: TGTGCCAGTAGTCCCCAGTCAGCAACTAATGAAAAACTGTTTTTT.

This clone was counted a single time. The chain joins TRBV10-3 to TRBJ2-7; 9 bases fit TRBD1. Germline V gives CDR1 ENHRY, CDR2 SYGVKD. After removal of 4 bases from V and 6 bases from J, the junction contained 4 bases not matched to a gene. The CDR3 totals 13 residues. The CDR3 protein is CAISGDRAAEQYF. The CDR3, as DNA: TGTGCCATCAGTGGGGACAGGGCCGCCGAGCAGTACTTC.

This chain joins TRBV7-2 and TRBJ2-7; 9 positions match TRBD2. The CDR3 consists of 15 residues. With 6 bases clipped from V and 0 bases from J, the junction kept 6 bases outside the gene matches. Germline loops: CDR1 SGHTA, CDR2 FQGNSA. The CDR3 spells CASSTSGQSSYEQYF. The CDR3 nucleotides read TGTGCCAGCAGTACTAGCGGGCAGAGCTCCTACGAGCAGTACTTC. Supplemented by reference TRBV7-2 and TRBJ2-7, the full variable domain reads GAGVSQSPSNKVTEKGKDVELRCDPISGHTALYWYRQSLGQGLEFLIYFQGNSAPDKSGLPSDRFSAERTGGSVSTLTIQRTQQEDSAVYLCASSTSGQSSYEQYFGPGTRLTVT.

The chain employs TRBV7-8 and TRBJ2-1; unclear D gene. V lost 1 base and J 8 bases, leaving 6 bases between the germline ends. This CDR3 is 12 amino acids long. Germline assignment: CDR1 SGHVS and CDR2 FQNEAQ. CDR3 sequence: CASSLGGHEQFF. Here the CDR3 DNA reads TGTGCCAGCAGCTTAGGTGGGCATGAGCAGTTCTTC.

This clone was observed a single time. The CDR3 loop reads CASSPWTSGTDTQYF. CDR3 nucleotides: TGTGCCAGCTCACCATGGACTAGCGGCACAGATACGCAGTATTTT. The chain recombines TRBV18 with TRBJ2-3; TRBD2 aligns across 9 bases. J lost 1 base, V lost 2 bases, and 1 base had no gene match. From germline, CDR1 is KGHSH and CDR2 LQKENI. This CDR3 comprises 15 residues.

This clone was observed once. V is TRBV4-3 and J is TRBJ2-1; TRBD2 matches 10 bases. This CDR3 is built from 17 residues. V lost 0 bases, J lost 2 bases, and 4 bases stayed unmatched. The germline V gene has CDR1 LGHNA and CDR2 YSLEER. CDR3 nucleotide sequence: TGCGCCAGCAGCCAAGAGGGGCTAGCGGGGGCCTACAATGAGCAGTTCTTC. Amino acids: CASSQEGLAGAYNEQFF.

This clone was detected only a few times. This chain uses TRBV6-1 with TRBJ1-2, with D tentatively TRBD1 (6 bases). V lost 6 bases and J lost 4, with 15 bases in between. The CDR3 runs to 14 residues. Germline-derived CDR1 and CDR2 are MNHNS and SASEGT. In nucleotides, the CDR3 is TGTGCCAGCAGGGACCCAGGGGCTAGCTATGGCTACACCTTC. It specifies CASRDPGASYGYTF.

V usage is TRBV28 and J usage is TRBJ1-5, with D tentatively TRBD1 (6 bases). Trimming removed 6 bases from V and 1 base from J, with 13 bases in between. Germline assignment: CDR1 MDHEN and CDR2 SYDVKM. The CDR3 has 15 residues. The CDR3 spells CASSTGLGSNQPQHF. The CDR3 region has the DNA TGTGCCAGCAGCACAGGGCTGGGGAGCAATCAGCCCCAGCATTTT.

The V gene is TRBV6-5, the J gene TRBJ2-7; TRBD1 matches 7 bases. From germline, CDR1 is MNHEY and CDR2 SVGAGI. J gave up 1 base and V 2 bases, and 5 bases lay outside the gene matches. This CDR3 has 15 residues. This chain's CDR3 is CASSYAPGQSYEQYF. DNA for the CDR3: TGTGCCAGCAGTTACGCCCCGGGACAGTCCTACGAGCAGTACTTC.

This clone was recorded only once. V usage is TRBV7-8 and J usage is TRBJ1-6, with 9 positions matching TRBD1. Trimming at V came to 8 bases and at J to 9 bases, leaving 14 bases not matched to a gene. Germline lookup yields CDR1 SGHVS and CDR2 FQNEAQ. This CDR3 spans 16 amino acids. DNA of the CDR3: TGTGCCAGCGCCCCGGGACAGGGACTGGGTGGTTCACCCCTCCACTTT. It yields the protein CASAPGQGLGGSPLHF.

The chain combines TRBV19 with TRBJ1-5, with D unresolved. Germline V CDR1 and CDR2: LNHDA, SQIVND (reference sequence). Trimming left V 3 bases short and J 0 bases short, with 9 bases between. This CDR3 region has 15 residues. As DNA, the CDR3 is TGTGCCAGTAGTATTTCCAGCGGTAGCAATCAGCCCCAGCATTTT. Amino acids: CASSISSGSNQPQHF.

This clone has only one observation. The junction departs from the called germline gene at one end, perhaps through a read error. V usage is TRBV9 and J usage is TRBJ1-1; D unclear. The germline CDR1 and CDR2 sequences are SGDLS and YYNGEE. The CDR3 length is 18 residues. In nucleotides, the CDR3 is TGTGCCACCAGCCTCCTCAGCCAATTCGGCGAGGTGAACACTGAAGCTTTCTTT. The encoded protein is CATSLLSQFGEVNTEAFF.

The J gene is TRBJ1-5, the V gene TRBV6-5, with 9 bases aligning to TRBD1. The J segment lost 5 bases and the V segment lost 6 bases, leaving 5 bases of the junction unmatched. Germline loops: CDR1 MNHEY, CDR2 SVGAGI. The CDR3 consists of 14 residues. DNA for the CDR3: TGTGCCAGCAGCGACCGGGACAGGGATCAGCCCCAGCATTTT. As protein: CASSDRDRDQPQHF.

CDR3 in DNA: TGTGCCAGCAGCTTCATAGCGGGGTCATACTCCAATGAGCAGTTCTTC. Its translation is CASSFIAGSYSNEQFF. The gene calls are TRBV5-5 and TRBJ2-1, with TRBD2 matching over 8 bases. J was trimmed by 6 bases and V by 2 bases; bases with no gene match: 10. The CDR3 contains 16 residues. Germline V CDR1 and CDR2: SGHKS, YYEKEE (reference sequence).

The chain is built from TRBV5-1 and TRBJ2-5; 7 positions match TRBD1. The junction had 6 bases not matched to a gene; V was cut back by 0 bases and J by 4 bases. Germline lookup yields CDR1 SGHRS and CDR2 YFSETQ. This CDR3 comprises 15 residues. CDR3 sequence: CASSLGSGGGETQYF. CDR3 bases: TGCGCCAGCAGCTTGGGGTCAGGGGGTGGAGAGACCCAGTACTTC.

With regard to this clone: This CDR3 is also generated by other DNA sequences in the sample. This chain links TRBV7-2 with TRBJ2-7, with 8 bases fitting TRBD1. CDR3 length: 15 amino acids. Germline V gene data show CDR1 as SGHTA and CDR2 as FQGNSA. The V segment lost 2 bases and the J segment 3 bases; nucleotides outside the gene matches: 6. CDR3 sequence (DNA): TGTGCCAGCAGCTTACAGACAGGGGTGGTCTACGAGCAGTACTTC. Translating it yields CASSLQTGVVYEQYF.